The 10 T cell receptor beta chains reported below all come from one sample, sequenced in a study of identifying expanded T cells in peripheral blood. The repertoire was sequenced with immunoSEQ multiplex PCR; TCRdb's copy has only in-frame clones and lacks some. The data show over 100,000 clones, 88% seen once. The sequencing input was blood. These receptor sequences come from a person aged 18 to 70 in good health.

The V gene is TRBV11-2, the J gene TRBJ2-2; D is unresolved. The V gene's germline CDR1 is SGHAT and CDR2 FQNNGV. This CDR3 is 14 amino acids long. Trimming stripped 10 bases from V and 2 bases from J, with 14 bases between. The DNA for the CDR3 is TGTGCCACCAAAGGTCAATACAACACCGGGGAGCTGTTTTTT. This gives the protein CATKGQYNTGELFF.

The J gene is TRBJ2-2, the V gene TRBV2; D might be TRBD1 (6 bases). This CDR3 comprises 18 residues. CDR1 is SNHLY, CDR2 FYNNEI, per germline. With 0 bases removed from V and 6 bases from J, the gap between germline ends came to 20 bases. The CDR3 coding sequence is TGTGCCAGCAGTGAAGCGGGGCTAAGTGGGGGCTCGGCCGGGGAGCTGTTTTTT. Translated: CASSEAGLSGGSAGELFF.

The V and J genes are TRBV7-8 and TRBJ1-1, with no clear D. Germline V CDR1 and CDR2: SGHVS, FQNEAQ. The CDR3 totals 13 residues. The V end was cut by 4 bases, the J end by 4 bases, with 10 bases between. The CDR3, as DNA: TGTGCCAGCAGCTGGGCGGAGGGCACTGAAGCTTTCTTT. Protein product: CASSWAEGTEAFF.

The chain combines TRBV15 with TRBJ1-5; D perhaps matches TRBD1 (5 bases). Trimming shortened V by 7 bases and J by 4 bases, and 20 bases separated the two germline ends. CDR1 and CDR2 (germline): LNHNV, YYDKDF (reference sequence). This CDR3 is 16 amino acids long. The CDR3 DNA reads as TGTGCCACCACGAGCAAGAGGGGAGCCTCGAATCAGCCCCAGCATTTT. This translates into CATTSKRGASNQPQHF.

The V and J genes are TRBV6-6 and TRBJ2-1; D possibly corresponds to TRBD1 (6 bases). CDR3 length equals 13 residues. V was cut by 5 bases and J by 6 bases, with 11 bases left in between. Per germline, CDR1 MNHNY and CDR2 SVGAGI (reference sequence). CDR3 nucleotide sequence: TGTGCCAGCAGTACCGGACAGATCAATGAGCAGTTCTTC. Translating it yields CASSTGQINEQFF.

The chain links TRBV29-1 to TRBJ2-7; 9 bases align to TRBD1. V shed 4 bases, J shed 5 bases, and the junction held 12 bases outside the gene matches. Germline V CDR1 and CDR2: SQVTM, ANQGSEA. The CDR3 is made up of 15 amino acids. The DNA of the CDR3 is TGCAGCGTTGTGGGGACAGGGAAAAGGGTTGACGAGCAGTACTTC. The encoded protein is CSVVGTGKRVDEQYF.

The gene calls are TRBV2 and TRBJ2-7; tentatively, D is TRBD2 (5 bases). Germline V CDR1 and CDR2: SNHLY, FYNNEI. This CDR3 is 13 amino acids long. The V gene lost 4 bases and the J gene lost 6 bases, with 13 bases spanning the gap. The CDR3 sequence: CASSVRAEGEQYF. The CDR3, as DNA: TGTGCCAGCAGTGTGAGGGCCGAAGGCGAGCAGTACTTC.

The chain is built from TRBV4-2 and TRBJ2-1; 7 bases are a match to TRBD2. The CDR3 extends over 16 amino acids. Losses at the gene ends were 0 bases for V and 8 bases for J; bases not matched to a gene: 10. CDR1 LGHNA and CDR2 YNFKEQ come from the germline V gene. The CDR3 sequence is CASSQDIREGGYEQFF. The CDR3 DNA follows: TGTGCCAGCAGCCAAGATATAAGGGAGGGTGGTTATGAGCAGTTCTTC.

The gene calls are TRBV5-1 and TRBJ2-5; a weak D match, TRBD2 (6 bases). V shed 0 bases and J shed 3 bases, with 12 bases lying between them. This CDR3 is built from 15 residues. Germline V gene sequence: CDR1 SGHRS, CDR2 YFSETQ. Here the CDR3 reads CASSLGFQREETQYF. As DNA, the CDR3 is TGCGCCAGCAGCTTGGGGTTCCAGCGGGAAGAGACCCAGTACTTC.

The genes are TRBV5-4 and TRBJ2-2; 9 nucleotides align to TRBD2. Per the germline V gene, CDR1 is SGHNT and CDR2 is YYREEE (reference sequence). CDR3 length: 15 amino acids. J was trimmed by 4 bases and V by 0 bases; bases with no gene match: 1. This CDR3 is CASSLASGVTGELFF. In DNA form, the CDR3 reads TGTGCCAGCAGCTTGGCTAGCGGGGTCACCGGGGAGCTGTTTTTT.